Listed here are 8 T cell receptor beta chains from one sample, sequenced in a study of T cell changes during pregnancy in multiple sclerosis. TCRdb's table, derived via immunoSEQ multiplex PCR, lists solely in-frame clones and lacks some. The sample has roughly 100,000 clones, under 95% seen once; the top ten hold 1.6%. This material consisted of peripheral blood, taken after pregnancy. These receptors originate from a female donor with multiple sclerosis, enrolled in a pregnancy study.

The chain links TRBV4-1 to TRBJ1-6, with 7 nucleotides matching TRBD1. In germline, CDR1 is MGHRA, CDR2 YSYEKL. The junction had 1 base not matched to a gene; V was cut back by 0 bases and J by 5 bases. The CDR3 totals 15 residues. The CDR3 spells CASSQETGNNSPLHF. CDR3 in DNA: TGCGCCAGCAGCCAAGAGACAGGGAATAATTCACCCCTCCACTTT.

CDR3 region: CASSGTGSGNTIYF. CDR3 in DNA: TGTGCCAGCTCCGGGACAGGCTCTGGAAACACCATATATTTT. V is TRBV18 and J is TRBJ1-3; TRBD1 matches 8 bases. CDR3 size: 14 residues. CDR1 KGHSH and CDR2 LQKENI come from the germline V gene. V shed 6 bases, J shed 0 bases, and the junction held 1 base outside the gene matches.

V and J are TRBV29-1 and TRBJ2-7; TRBD1 matches 8 bases. The CDR3 spans 14 residues. Germline loops: CDR1 SQVTM, CDR2 ANQGSEA. V gave up 5 bases and J gave up 3 bases; unmatched junction bases: 9. CDR3 nucleotide sequence: TGCAGCGTTAGCGGACAGGGCTCTAGCTACGAGCAGTACTTC. It yields the protein CSVSGQGSSYEQYF.

This chain connects TRBV7-8 to TRBJ2-5; 9 positions match TRBD1. V lost 5 bases and J lost 5; bases outside the gene matches: 9. There are 15 residues in the CDR3. Per the germline V gene, CDR1 is SGHVS and CDR2 is FQNEAQ. The CDR3, as DNA: TGTGCCAGCAGCAACACAGGGGGCGGGTGGGAGACCCAGTACTTC. This gives the protein CASSNTGGGWETQYF.

Only a few counts were recorded for this clone. V usage is TRBV7-2 and J usage is TRBJ1-6, with 7 bases identical to TRBD1. Germline V gives CDR1 SGHTA, CDR2 FQGNSA. The V and J ends lost 5 bases and 8 bases, in that order; junction bases with no gene match: 12. CDR3 size: 16 residues. The CDR3 bases are TGTGCCAGCAGCGCATACAGGGGCCTAGGACATTCACCCCTCCACTTT. It specifies CASSAYRGLGHSPLHF.

This clone is a singleton in its sample. The chain carries TRBV19 and TRBJ1-3; the D gene is possibly TRBD1 (6 bases). In germline, CDR1 is LNHDA, CDR2 SQIVND (reference sequence). The ends were cut back, 3 bases at V and 0 bases at J, with 9 bases in the middle. CDR3 length: 15 amino acids. The DNA of the CDR3 is TGTGCCAGTAGTATCGGACAGAACTCTGGAAACACCATATATTTT. This sequence encodes CASSIGQNSGNTIYF.

This clone was detected once. V gene TRBV19 combines with J gene TRBJ1-6; D gene unclear. Germline V gene data show CDR1 as LNHDA and CDR2 as SQIVND (reference sequence). The CDR3 consists of 14 residues. With 7 bases removed from V and 0 bases from J, the gap between germline ends came to 7 bases. The CDR3 nucleotides are TGTGCCAGTACTTTCAGCTCCTATAATTCACCCCTCCACTTT. This codes for CASTFSSYNSPLHF. Looking up the rest from reference TRBV19 and TRBJ1-6 gives the full variable domain: DGGITQSPKYLFRKEGQNVTLSCEQNLNHDAMYWYRQDPGQGLRLIYYSQIVNDFQKGDIAEGYSVSREKKESFPLTVTSAQKNPTAFYLCASTFSSYNSPLHFGNGTRLTVT.

The V gene is TRBV20-1, the J gene TRBJ2-3; no definite D call. Germline CDR1 DFQATT, CDR2 SNEGSKA (reference sequence). V was clipped by 5 bases and J by 5 bases, with 8 bases between them. CDR3 size: 11 residues. The CDR3 here is CSAQVQDTQYF. In DNA form, the CDR3 reads TGCAGTGCTCAGGTACAAGATACGCAGTATTTT.